This entry features one T cell receptor beta chain sequence. The antigen is undetermined. Amplification targeted TCR beta CDR3 regions from RNA transcripts. The HTBI set primed first-round TCR CDR3 RT-PCR. MiXCR, run by TCRdb on the multiplex PCR reads, gives a single entry per CDR3 protein. The sample carries roughly 750,000 distinct CDR3 sequences, about 15% recorded once. The data were obtained in a study of T cells in Graves' hyperthyroidism and ophthalmopathy. Trimming removed 8 bases from V and 4 bases from J, with 7 bases in between. Germline V gene lookup returns CDR1 MDHEN and CDR2 SYDVKM. The CDR3 length is 11 residues. Patients aged 18 to 65 had newly diagnosed hyperthyroidism of under 2 months' duration. Lactation, pregnancy, other autoimmune disease or uncontrolled infection excluded patients. The authors took PBMCs from 10 ml fresh peripheral blood. Whole-study findings and limits: Peripheral blood also featured most of the thyroid clonotypes expanded above 0.001.

This chain connects TRBV28 to TRBJ2-3, with D unclear. The source material was blood. The sequence was obtained from a man between 18 and 29 years old with Graves' hyperthyroidism. CDR3 sequence: CASGNADTQYF. DNA for the CDR3: TGTGCCAGCGGTAACGCAGATACGCAGTATTTT.